These 32 T cell receptor beta chains originate from one sample sequenced in a study of pediatric ulcerative colitis. Clones were read by immunoSEQ multiplex PCR, and TCRdb kept only the in-frame ones, dropping some. Of 36,000 or so clones listed, around 73% are singletons. The rectum was sampled with one to two pinch biopsies at colonoscopy. Sample: gut tissue. These receptors came from a boy aged 5 to 17 with moderate ulcerative colitis.

The chain is built from TRBV7-9 and TRBJ2-2, with D tentatively TRBD2 (6 bases). CDR3 length equals 14 residues. V gave up 2 bases and J gave up 9 bases, with 13 bases separating them. Germline V gene sequence: CDR1 SEHNR, CDR2 FQNEAQ (reference sequence). CDR3 bases: TGTGCCAGCAGCTTACCGGGACTGCCCTGGGAGCTGTTTTTT. Translating it yields CASSLPGLPWELFF.

V usage is TRBV11-3 and J usage is TRBJ2-7; 7 bases map to TRBD1. The ends lost 5 bases at V and 5 bases at J; junction bases unmatched: 6. In germline, CDR1 is SGHNT, CDR2 YENEEA. The CDR3 runs to 13 residues. CDR3 region: CASSADRAHEQYF. The DNA for the CDR3 is TGTGCCAGCAGCGCTGACAGGGCCCACGAGCAGTACTTC.

The rearrangement uses TRBV5-1 and TRBJ2-5; D is unresolved. CDR3 length equals 13 residues. Germline-derived CDR1 and CDR2 are SGHRS and YFSETQ. With 2 bases removed from V and 0 bases from J, the gap between germline ends came to 5 bases. This CDR3 reads CASSFKDQETQYF. CDR3 bases: TGCGCCAGCAGCTTCAAGGACCAAGAGACCCAGTACTTC.

The chain carries TRBV19 and TRBJ1-5, with D possibly matching TRBD1 (6 bases). The V end was cut by 7 bases, the J end by 2 bases, with 9 bases between. Germline CDR1 and CDR2: LNHDA and SQIVND (reference sequence). CDR3 length: 13 residues. The CDR3 DNA sequence: TGTGCCAGTACAGGGGTAGGCAATCAGCCCCAGCATTTT. Translated: CASTGVGNQPQHF. Full variable domain (remainder filled in from reference TRBV19 and TRBJ1-5): DGGITQSPKYLFRKEGQNVTLSCEQNLNHDAMYWYRQDPGQGLRLIYYSQIVNDFQKGDIAEGYSVSREKKESFPLTVTSAQKNPTAFYLCASTGVGNQPQHFGDGTRLSIL.

The chain employs TRBV7-2 and TRBJ1-2; tentatively, D is TRBD1 (5 bases). V was clipped by 3 bases and J by 9 bases, with 17 bases between them. The CDR3 runs 14 residues. Germline loops: CDR1 SGHTA, CDR2 FQGNSA. The CDR3, as DNA: TGTGCCAGCAGCTTGGACTCAGGGTCGGCGAGCTACACCTTC. Translation gives CASSLDSGSASYTF.

The chain uses TRBV12-5 and TRBJ2-2, with TRBD2 identical over 7 bases. The trim removed 2 bases at V and 0 bases at J, leaving 9 bases unmatched. Looked up from germline, CDR1 is LGHNT and CDR2 is FRNRAP. This CDR3 region has 18 residues. The CDR3 bases are TGTGCTAGTGGTTTGTTGTTGCGGGGGAGTCCGAACACCGGGGAGCTGTTTTTT. The encoded protein is CASGLLLRGSPNTGELFF.

The V gene is TRBV25-1, the J gene TRBJ2-2; 12 nucleotides match TRBD2. The CDR3 loop spans 18 amino acids. The germline V gene has CDR1 MGHDK and CDR2 SYGVNS. Losses at the gene ends were 3 bases for V and 7 bases for J; bases not matched to a gene: 12. CDR3 coding DNA: TGTGCCAGCAGTGACCCAGGCCCTAGCGGGGGGGCCATCGGGGAGCTGTTTTTT. It encodes CASSDPGPSGGAIGELFF.

J is TRBJ2-5 and V is TRBV10-3; D is possibly TRBD1 or TRBD2 (5 bases each). Per the germline V gene, CDR1 is ENHRY and CDR2 is SYGVKD. The CDR3 is made up of 13 amino acids. V lost 5 bases to trimming and J lost 5 bases, with 12 bases between them. CDR3 protein: CAISPLGEETQYF. The CDR3 nucleotides are TGTGCCATCAGTCCGTTGGGGGAGGAGACCCAGTACTTC.

The V and J genes are TRBV19 and TRBJ2-5; 8 bases match TRBD2. This CDR3 region has 13 residues. V shed 7 bases and J 9 bases; nucleotides not matched to a gene: 10. Germline V CDR1 and CDR2: LNHDA, SQIVND (reference sequence). The CDR3 is CASTPGGATAQYF. The CDR3 DNA follows: TGTGCCAGTACCCCGGGGGGGGCCACGGCCCAGTACTTC.

The gene calls are TRBV7-6 and TRBJ2-1, with TRBD2 matching 13 bases. The CDR3 runs to 17 residues. From germline, CDR1 is SGHVS and CDR2 FNYEAQ. J lost 9 bases, V lost 5 bases, and 13 bases had no gene match. Written as DNA, the CDR3 is TGTGCCAGCAGCCCGAATAAACTAGCGGGGGGGCCGGGTGAGCAGTTCTTC. Protein: CASSPNKLAGGPGEQFF. Full variable domain (rest looked up from reference TRBV7-6 and TRBJ2-1): GAGVSQSPRYKVTKRGQDVALRCDPISGHVSLYWYRQALGQGPEFLTYFNYEAQQDKSGLPNDRFSAERPEGSISTLTIQRTEQRDSAMYRCASSPNKLAGGPGEQFFGPGTRLTVL.

V and J are TRBV4-3 and TRBJ2-7; maybe TRBD1 (6 bases). Per the germline V gene, CDR1 is LGHNA and CDR2 is YSLEER. The CDR3 loop spans 15 amino acids. The germline V and J ends were trimmed by 0 bases and 3 bases, with 12 bases remaining between them. Written as DNA, the CDR3 is TGCGCCAGCAGCCAAGATATCCGACAGGTCTACGAGCAGTACTTC. This codes for CASSQDIRQVYEQYF.

The chain carries TRBV5-1 and TRBJ2-6; 9 bases line up with TRBD2. After removal of 3 bases from V and 0 bases from J, the junction contained 13 bases not matched to a gene. The CDR3 has 20 amino acids. Germline values: CDR1 SGHRS, CDR2 YFSETQ. The DNA for the CDR3 is TGCGCCAGCAGCTCAGGCCTGAGCGGGGGGTTCCCCTCTGGGGCCAACGTCCTGACTTTC. The encoded protein is CASSSGLSGGFPSGANVLTF.

This clone turned up a few times. The CDR3 is CASSGNQPQHF. The DNA for the CDR3 is TGTGCCAGCAGTGGCAATCAGCCCCAGCATTTT. The chain is built from TRBV28 and TRBJ1-5; D remains ambiguous. The CDR3 length is 11 residues. V was trimmed by 5 bases and J by 2 bases, leaving 1 base between them. CDR1 and CDR2 from the germline V gene are MDHEN and SYDVKM.

There are a few counts of this clone. This chain connects TRBV15 to TRBJ1-2; maybe TRBD1 (6 bases). CDR1 and CDR2 (germline): LNHNV, YYDKDF (reference sequence). The CDR3 has 16 amino acids. With 3 bases removed from V and 3 bases from J, the gap between germline ends came to 17 bases. This chain's CDR3 is CATSRGRQEIYYGYTF. CDR3 sequence (DNA): TGTGCCACCAGCAGGGGAAGACAGGAAATTTACTATGGCTACACCTTC. The full variable domain, its missing parts supplied by reference TRBV15 and TRBJ1-2, is DAMVIQNPRYQVTQFGKPVTLSCSQTLNHNVMYWYQQKSSQAPKLLFHYYDKDFNNEADTPDNFQSRRPNTSFCFLDIRSPGLGDTAMYLCATSRGRQEIYYGYTFGSGTRLTVV.

This rearrangement joins TRBV25-1 to TRBJ1-3; 7 bases align to TRBD1. The germline V gene has CDR1 MGHDK and CDR2 SYGVNS. This CDR3 comprises 14 residues. The ends lost 3 bases at V and 4 bases at J; junction bases unmatched: 3. The CDR3 bases are TGTGCCAGCAGTGACTTGACAGGGGGAAACACCATATATTTT. Protein sequence: CASSDLTGGNTIYF. The entire variable domain, with the rest obtained from reference TRBV25-1 and TRBJ1-3, is as follows: EADIYQTPRYLVIGTGKKITLECSQTMGHDKMYWYQQDPGMELHLIHYSYGVNSTEKGDLSSESTVSRIRTEHFPLTLESARPSHTSQYLCASSDLTGGNTIYFGEGSWLTVV.

The chain couples TRBV4-2 to TRBJ2-3, with TRBD2 matching over 11 bases. The CDR3 sequence is 16 residues long. Per the germline V gene, CDR1 is LGHNA and CDR2 is YNFKEQ. V dropped 0 bases and J dropped 3; count of bases not matched to a gene: 2. In DNA form, the CDR3 reads TGTGCCAGCAGCCAAGACCTAGCGGGGGGAACAGATACGCAGTATTTT. It codes for CASSQDLAGGTDTQYF.

The chain combines TRBV7-6 with TRBJ2-7; 7 bases match TRBD2. CDR3 length equals 18 residues. Germline V lookup: CDR1 SGHVS, CDR2 FNYEAQ. Unmatched junction bases numbered 20, after V lost 5 bases and J lost 4 bases. As DNA, the CDR3 is TGTGCCAGCAGCCCCTGGGACTACCCAGCCCAGGGTCGATACGAGCAGTACTTC. As protein: CASSPWDYPAQGRYEQYF. The full variable domain, in which reference TRBV7-6 and TRBJ2-7 provide the parts outside the CDR3, is GAGVSQSPRYKVTKRGQDVALRCDPISGHVSLYWYRQALGQGPEFLTYFNYEAQQDKSGLPNDRFSAERPEGSISTLTIQRTEQRDSAMYRCASSPWDYPAQGRYEQYFGPGTRLTVT.

The table lists this clone with a few counts. The genes are TRBV19 and TRBJ1-6; 9 nucleotides align to TRBD1. The germline V gene has CDR1 LNHDA and CDR2 SQIVND (reference sequence). V lost 7 bases, J lost 8 bases, and 9 bases stayed unmatched. There are 15 residues in the CDR3. In DNA, the CDR3 is TGTGCCAGTAATACACAGGGGGCCAGTCATTCACCCCTCCACTTT. Its translation is CASNTQGASHSPLHF.

This clone was picked up a small number of times. The J gene is TRBJ2-7, the V gene TRBV10-3, with 12 bases identical to TRBD2. V lost 4 bases to trimming and J lost 2 bases; unmatched junction nucleotides: 12. CDR1 and CDR2 from the germline V gene are ENHRY and SYGVKD. The CDR3 runs to 18 residues. DNA of the CDR3: TGTGCCATCAGTGGGAGGGCTAGCGGGGGGGCGCGGGCCTACGAGCAGTACTTC. It encodes CAISGRASGGARAYEQYF.

V usage is TRBV18 and J usage is TRBJ1-2; 10 nucleotides agree with TRBD1. The CDR3 has 18 residues. The ends lost 3 bases at V and 5 bases at J; junction bases unmatched: 15. Looked up from germline, CDR1 is KGHSH and CDR2 is LQKENI. In nucleotides, the CDR3 is TGTGCCAGCTCACCCTTTGAACCGACAGGGGGCGAGATGTATGGCTACACCTTC. Translation: CASSPFEPTGGEMYGYTF.

This chain uses TRBV4-1 with TRBJ2-1; 11 bases map to TRBD2. The V gene end was trimmed by 8 bases and the J gene end by 4 bases; junction bases not matched to a gene: 13. CDR3 length: 17 residues. Germline CDR1 MGHRA, CDR2 YSYEKL. In DNA form, the CDR3 reads TGCGCCAGCTCCCGGGGTAGCGGGAGGGCCTCGTACAATGAGCAGTTCTTC. It translates to CASSRGSGRASYNEQFF.

This sequence joins TRBV7-9 and TRBJ2-1, with a possible D match to TRBD2 (5 bases). This CDR3 region has 18 residues. V gave up 3 bases and J gave up 5 bases, with 23 bases separating them. CDR1 SEHNR and CDR2 FQNEAQ come from the germline V gene (reference sequence). The CDR3 DNA reads TGTGCCAGCAGCTTCCGTTTGCCTGGCGGGTGGGCGAACAATGAGCAGTTCTTC. Translation gives CASSFRLPGGWANNEQFF.

V is TRBV11-2 and J is TRBJ1-1, with D tentatively TRBD1 (5 bases). V lost 4 bases to trimming and J lost 1 base, with 10 bases between them. This CDR3 is built from 14 residues. CDR1 and CDR2 from the germline V gene are SGHAT and FQNNGV. This chain's CDR3 is CASSSRVGNTEAFF. The CDR3 DNA sequence: TGTGCCAGCAGCTCCAGGGTGGGGAACACTGAAGCTTTCTTT.

The chain links TRBV9 to TRBJ2-7, with 14 bases that match TRBD2. The J call is in doubt because the DNA end fits TRBJ2-5 better. The CDR3 is 16 amino acids. Germline assignment: CDR1 SGDLS and CDR2 YYNGEE. The CDR3 region has the DNA TGTGCCAGCAGCGTAGACCCAGGGACTAGCGGGAGGACCCAGTACTTC. As protein: CASSVDPGTSGRTQYF.

This clone has just a few counts. The rearrangement joins TRBV5-1 to TRBJ1-3; no clear D. This CDR3 has 14 amino acids. CDR1 is SGHRS, CDR2 YFSETQ, per germline. V was cut by 3 bases and J by 2 bases, with 9 bases left in between. The CDR3 loop is CASSSASAGNTIYF. In nucleotides, the CDR3 is TGCGCCAGCAGCTCGGCCTCAGCTGGAAACACCATATATTTT.

The chain combines TRBV6-4 with TRBJ2-5; D gene uncertain. This CDR3 is built from 14 residues. V was trimmed by 0 bases and J by 4 bases, leaving 9 bases between them. Germline lookup yields CDR1 MRHNA and CDR2 SNTAGT. The CDR3, as DNA: TGTGCCAGCAGTGACTCGAAATCGTCAGAGACCCAGTACTTC. Encoded protein: CASSDSKSSETQYF.

The chain joins TRBV4-1 to TRBJ2-2; tentatively, D is TRBD1 or TRBD2 (5 bases each). Trimming removed 4 bases from V and 0 bases from J, with 15 bases in between. CDR3 length: 17 residues. From germline, CDR1 is MGHRA and CDR2 YSYEKL. CDR3 in DNA: TGCGCCAGCAGCCCTGGGGGATGGGGCTCGAACACCGGGGAGCTGTTTTTT. Translating gives CASSPGGWGSNTGELFF.

The chain combines TRBV9 with TRBJ2-1; a possible D gene is TRBD1 (6 bases). Per the germline V gene, CDR1 is SGDLS and CDR2 is YYNGEE. Trimming pared 4 bases from V and 1 base from J, leaving 12 bases between. The CDR3 is made up of 15 amino acids. The CDR3 sequence is CASSFRQDSYNEQFF. Written as DNA, the CDR3 is TGTGCCAGCAGCTTCCGACAGGATTCCTACAATGAGCAGTTCTTC.

The chain links TRBV12-5 to TRBJ1-5; D gene uncertain. V lost 3 bases and J 3 bases, leaving 9 bases between the germline ends. This CDR3 is 14 amino acids long. Germline CDR1 is LGHNT and CDR2 is FRNRAP. This CDR3 reads CASGFPHFNQPQHF. CDR3 in DNA: TGTGCTAGTGGTTTTCCCCATTTCAATCAGCCCCAGCATTTT.

J is TRBJ1-5 and V is TRBV28; TRBD1 aligns across 7 bases. This CDR3 region has 16 residues. V gave up 5 bases and J gave up 6 bases; unmatched junction bases: 13. Germline CDR1 MDHEN, CDR2 SYDVKM. CDR3: CASSGQGDRNGQPQHF. The CDR3 DNA follows: TGTGCCAGCAGTGGGCAGGGGGATCGTAATGGTCAGCCCCAGCATTTT.

This clone was seen a handful of times. The rearrangement links TRBV27 to TRBJ2-7; D gene uncertain. The CDR3 runs 14 residues. Germline V gene data show CDR1 as MNHEY and CDR2 as SMNVEV (reference sequence). The V gene lost 6 bases and the J gene lost 1 base, with 13 bases spanning the gap. CDR3: CASRPFAGSYEQYF. The CDR3 DNA reads TGTGCCAGCAGGCCTTTCGCAGGATCCTACGAGCAGTACTTC.

In its sample, this clone was seen a few times. The chain employs TRBV7-2 and TRBJ2-7; D not certain. CDR1 and CDR2 from the germline V gene are SGHTA and FQGNSA. Trimming left V 5 bases short and J 3 bases short, with 11 bases between. There are 13 residues in the CDR3. The CDR3 spells CASSPRWGYEQYF. The CDR3 DNA reads as TGTGCCAGCAGCCCACGTTGGGGCTACGAGCAGTACTTC.